These 4 T cell receptor beta chains were sequenced from one sample in a study of CD8 T cells in Susac syndrome. Random hexamers were used to reverse transcribe an amount of roughly 0.45 to 1 ug RNA. TCRdb used MiXCR to reprocess the immunoSEQ multiplex PCR reads, holding one entry per CDR3 protein. The table has under 350,000 distinct CDR3 sequences, just over 90% seen once. The specimen sequenced was CD4+ T cells from PBMCs. Receptors were obtained from a human donor with multiple sclerosis.

The gene calls are TRBV12-3 or TRBV12-4 and TRBJ1-2, with 7 bases that match TRBD1. This CDR3 is 13 amino acids long. J lost 6 bases, V lost 3 bases, and 4 bases had no gene match. The CDR3 DNA is TGTGCCAGCAGTTTGACAGGGCCAGATGGCTACACCTTC. Amino acid sequence: CASSLTGPDGYTF.

The J gene is TRBJ2-5, the V gene TRBV7-9; possible D gene TRBD2, 6 bases. CDR1 and CDR2 (germline): SEHNR, FQNEAQ (reference sequence). The V end lost 1 base, the J end lost 0 bases, and 9 bases lay between the germline ends. The CDR3 is made up of 15 amino acids. CDR3 residues: CASSLGGTHQETQYF. CDR3 bases: TGTGCCAGCAGCTTAGGCGGGACTCACCAAGAGACCCAGTACTTC.

The genes are TRBV6-2 or TRBV6-3 and TRBJ1-1; D is ambiguous. In germline, CDR1 is MNHEY, CDR2 SVGEGT. Trimming pared 3 bases from V and 5 bases from J, leaving 10 bases between. CDR3 length equals 13 residues. The DNA for the CDR3 is TGTGCCAGCAGTTATCCCAAGCGGACTGAAGCTTTCTTT. It encodes CASSYPKRTEAFF.

V usage is TRBV3-1 and J usage is TRBJ2-1; 7 positions agree with TRBD2. The CDR3 is made up of 17 amino acids. Germline V gives CDR1 LGHDT, CDR2 YNNKEL (reference sequence). Unmatched junction bases numbered 9, after V lost 0 bases and J lost 4 bases. The CDR3 DNA reads TGTGCCAGCAGCCAAGATTTTCGAGCGGGAATTTACAATGAGCAGTTCTTC. The encoded protein is CASSQDFRAGIYNEQFF.